Following are 10 T cell receptor beta chains from one sample sequenced in a study of CD8 T cells in Susac syndrome. 0.5 to 1 ug RNA was reverse transcribed with random hexamers. One entry per CDR3 protein results from TCRdb running MiXCR on the immunoSEQ multiplex PCR reads. The table records about 240,000 distinct CDR3 sequences, 96% of them present only once. The sequenced sample was CD4+ T cells from PBMCs. All receptors derive from a human donor with Susac syndrome.

This rearrangement joins TRBV12-3 or TRBV12-4 to TRBJ2-1; D uncertain. V was cut by 0 bases and J by 3 bases, with 6 bases left in between. The CDR3 consists of 14 residues. The CDR3 nucleotides are TGTGCCAGCAGTTTAGCGGAGTACTACAATGAGCAGTTCTTC. It yields the protein CASSLAEYYNEQFF.

The V call is TRBV5-1, the J call TRBJ1-4, with 9 bases that match TRBD1. CDR3 size: 16 residues. V gave up 1 base and J gave up 6 bases; unmatched junction bases: 7. Germline V gene sequence: CDR1 SGHRS, CDR2 YFSETQ. CDR3 bases: TGCGCCAGCAGCTTGAGACAGGGGGGAAAGGATGAAAAACTGTTTTTT. It is translated as CASSLRQGGKDEKLFF.

The V gene is TRBV27, the J gene TRBJ2-7; TRBD1 is a possible D gene (5 bases). There are 13 residues in the CDR3. Germline CDR1 is MNHEY and CDR2 is SMNVEV (reference sequence). V lost 5 bases and J 6 bases, leaving 14 bases between the germline ends. CDR3 sequence: CASSLTAFGEQYF. The CDR3, as DNA: TGTGCCAGCAGTCTGACAGCTTTTGGCGAGCAGTACTTC.

The chain carries TRBV10-3 and TRBJ1-1; no reliable D call. Trimming stripped 5 bases from V and 8 bases from J, with 15 bases between. The germline gives CDR1 ENHRY, CDR2 SYGVKD. This CDR3 is built from 13 residues. CDR3 sequence (DNA): TGTGCCATCAGTCTAGAGACGCGAGACGAAGCTTTCTTT. It encodes CAISLETRDEAFF.

The chain employs TRBV7-9 and TRBJ2-2, with TRBD1 as a possible D gene (6 bases). Trimming shortened V by 4 bases and J by 1 base, and 7 bases separated the two germline ends. The length of the CDR3 is 14 residues. Germline CDR1 SEHNR, CDR2 FQNEAQ (reference sequence). CDR3 in DNA: TGTGCCAGCAGCTGGACAGAGAACACCGGGGAGCTGTTTTTT. It is translated as CASSWTENTGELFF.

J is TRBJ2-3 and V is TRBV29-1, with a possible D match to TRBD2 (6 bases). CDR3 length: 15 amino acids. Germline V gives CDR1 SQVTM, CDR2 ANQGSEA. V gave up 3 bases and J gave up 1 base, with 14 bases separating them. CDR3 protein: CSVEGGLSGTDTQYF. The CDR3 nucleotides read TGCAGCGTTGAGGGGGGACTTTCGGGCACAGATACGCAGTATTTT.

The chain recombines TRBV29-1 with TRBJ2-7; perhaps TRBD1 as D (6 bases). With 4 bases removed from V and 1 base from J, the gap between germline ends came to 11 bases. Germline values: CDR1 SQVTM, CDR2 ANQGSEA. The CDR3 is made up of 13 amino acids. The CDR3 DNA follows: TGCAGCGTTGGTCGGGACACGTCCTACGAGCAGTACTTC. Its translation: CSVGRDTSYEQYF.

V is TRBV14 and J is TRBJ2-7; D tentatively reads TRBD1 or TRBD2 (5 bases each). Trimming removed 4 bases from V and 5 bases from J, with 18 bases in between. Germline CDR1 SGHDN, CDR2 FVKESK. There are 15 residues in the CDR3. The CDR3 loop reads CASSRPGQGGHEQYF. The CDR3 bases are TGTGCCAGCAGCCGTCCGGGGCAGGGCGGACACGAGCAGTACTTC.

The chain is built from TRBV3-1 and TRBJ2-3; TRBD1 might be the D (5 bases). Germline lookup yields CDR1 LGHDT and CDR2 YNNKEL (reference sequence). V shed 3 bases and J shed 6 bases, with 7 bases lying between them. This CDR3 has 12 residues. CDR3 coding DNA: TGTGCCAGCAGCCATAACAGGGATACGCAGTATTTT. Translation gives CASSHNRDTQYF.

The chain uses TRBV7-9 and TRBJ1-1, with D unclear. Per germline, CDR1 SEHNR and CDR2 FQNEAQ (reference sequence). V lost 4 bases to trimming and J lost 2 bases, with 8 bases between them. CDR3 size: 13 residues. CDR3 protein: CASSSRSNTEAFF. CDR3 bases: TGTGCCAGCAGCTCAAGAAGTAACACTGAAGCTTTCTTT.